This T cell receptor beta chain was captured in a study of T cell clonality in common variable immunodeficiency. Findings and caveats of the study: Authors noted CVID clonality's cause needs subpopulation repertoire sequencing. Compared with healthy controls, CVID subjects showed increased TCRbeta clonality, mostly in about a third.

This clone was seen at least ten times. Its target is unknown. Read sequence stops 3 residues before the CDR3 end, and the germline J gene provides the missing end. The CDR3 covers 13 residues. Germline values: CDR1 SGHVS, CDR2 FQNEAQ. V lost 1 base and J 7 bases, leaving 8 bases between the germline ends. The method was immunoSEQ multiplex PCR; TCRdb's version includes in-frame clones alone and lacks a portion of them. This sample carries some 50,000 clones and no singletons, and about 1.7% goes to the top ten. The sample comprised peripheral blood mononuclear cells. The V gene is TRBV7-8, the J gene TRBJ2-4, with D unresolved. This TCR came from a person aged 18 to 70 in good health. The CDR3 sequence is CASSLVWQNIQYF. The part of the CDR3 DNA that was read is TGTGCCAGCAGCTTAGTTTGGCAGAACATT.